Shown below are 21 T cell receptor beta chains from a single sample sequenced in a study of control samples from healthy donors and cancer patients. TCRdb's copy holds only in-frame clones and misses some; the assay was immunoSEQ multiplex PCR. The sample carries 160,000 or so clones, 93% recorded once. Specimen: blood. These receptors were obtained from a middle-aged man in good health.

Worth noting for this clone: This specimen includes other DNA sequences encoding the same CDR3. This chain connects TRBV11-2 to TRBJ1-5; D perhaps matches TRBD1 (5 bases). CDR1 is SGHAT, CDR2 FQNNGV, per germline. The CDR3 has 14 residues. The V end was cut by 1 base, the J end by 7 bases, with 11 bases between. CDR3 nucleotides: TGTGCCAGCAGCTTAGGGGGGTCGGAGCAGCCCCAGCATTTT. As protein: CASSLGGSEQPQHF.

This rearrangement joins TRBV5-1 to TRBJ1-5, with 8 positions matching TRBD1. This CDR3 region has 15 residues. Germline loops: CDR1 SGHRS, CDR2 YFSETQ. Trimming at V came to 4 bases and at J to 2 bases, leaving 5 bases not matched to a gene. In DNA, the CDR3 is TGCGCCAGCAGCCAAGGACAGGGTGGCAATCAGCCCCAGCATTTT. Translating it yields CASSQGQGGNQPQHF.

The genes are TRBV9 and TRBJ2-7; 10 nucleotides align to TRBD2. Per germline, CDR1 SGDLS and CDR2 YYNGEE. Trimming took 2 bases from V and 2 from J; bases not matched to a gene: 4. The CDR3 totals 15 residues. The CDR3 spells CASSVSGTSAYEQYF. The CDR3 DNA reads as TGTGCCAGCAGCGTGTCCGGGACTAGCGCCTACGAGCAGTACTTC.

Turning to this clone: Relative to the germline gene, one junction end is altered; a read error may explain this. The V gene is TRBV7-7, the J gene TRBJ2-5; D unclear. This CDR3 has 13 residues. Germline V gene lookup returns CDR1 SSHAT and CDR2 FNYEAQ (reference sequence). The CDR3 region has the DNA TGTGCTAGCAGCTTCGGACCGCAAGAGACCCAGTACTTC. Translating it yields CASSFGPQETQYF. Full variable domain (remainder filled in from reference TRBV7-7 and TRBJ2-5): GAGVSQSPRYKVTKRGQDVTLRCDPISSHATLYWYQQALGQGPEFLTYFNYEAQPDKSGLPSDRFSAERPEGSISTLTIQRTEQRDSAMYRCASSFGPQETQYFGPGTRLLVL.

This clone appeared once. The genes are TRBV28 and TRBJ2-7; 7 bases map to TRBD1. CDR1 MDHEN and CDR2 SYDVKM come from the germline V gene. The CDR3 extends over 15 amino acids. The trim removed 2 bases at V and 0 bases at J, leaving 4 bases unmatched. The CDR3: CASSLLDRASYEQYF. The CDR3 nucleotides read TGTGCCAGCAGTTTACTCGACAGGGCCTCCTACGAGCAGTACTTC.

V usage is TRBV9 and J usage is TRBJ1-6; D call uncertain. CDR3 size: 16 residues. The V gene lost 4 bases and the J gene lost 0 bases, with 11 bases spanning the gap. Germline assignment: CDR1 SGDLS and CDR2 YYNGEE. DNA for the CDR3: TGTGCCAGCAGCCCCGTCCTTAGCTCCTATAATTCACCCCTCCACTTT. This sequence encodes CASSPVLSSYNSPLHF. Using reference TRBV9 and TRBJ1-6 for the parts outside the CDR3, the full variable domain is DSGVTQTPKHLITATGQRVTLRCSPRSGDLSVYWYQQSLDQGLQFLIQYYNGEERAKGNILERFSAQQFPDLHSELNLSSLELGDSALYFCASSPVLSSYNSPLHFGNGTRLTVT.

This clone has just one count. The chain has TRBV3-1 (or the pseudogene TRBV3-2) and TRBJ2-2; D gene ambiguous. Trimming left V 4 bases short and J 7 bases short, with 10 bases between. The CDR3 has 13 residues. CDR1 is LGHDT and CDR2 is YNNKEL in the germline V gene (reference sequence). The CDR3 DNA is TGTGCCAGCAGCCGAATCTCAGGCGGGGAGCTGTTTTTT. Protein product: CASSRISGGELFF.

The CDR3 protein is CASSSGLEKSGELFF. The CDR3 coding sequence is TGTGCCAGCAGCTCTGGGCTGGAGAAATCCGGGGAGCTGTTTTTT. The chain joins TRBV9 to TRBJ2-2; unclear D gene. The V and J ends lost 4 bases and 6 bases respectively, with 16 bases between them. Germline V gene lookup returns CDR1 SGDLS and CDR2 YYNGEE. This CDR3 region has 15 residues.

Turning to this clone: Other DNA sequences in the same sample also yield this CDR3. The CDR3 reads CASSLEQETQYF. The CDR3 bases are TGCGCCAGCAGCCTAGAACAAGAGACCCAGTACTTC. The chain carries TRBV5-1 and TRBJ2-5; D unclear. Per germline, CDR1 SGHRS and CDR2 YFSETQ. V was trimmed by 4 bases and J by 2 bases, leaving 6 bases between them. This CDR3 has 12 amino acids.

The V and J genes are TRBV28 and TRBJ2-2; 9 bases agree with TRBD2. The germline CDR1 and CDR2 sequences are MDHEN and SYDVKM. Unmatched junction bases numbered 18, after V lost 2 bases and J lost 5 bases. The CDR3 runs 20 residues. The CDR3 DNA follows: TGTGCCAGCAGTTTAGTATGGGCGTTCGGCGGGAGGGCCGGGACCGGGGAGCTGTTTTTT. This sequence encodes CASSLVWAFGGRAGTGELFF.

This clone came up once. V usage is TRBV28 and J usage is TRBJ2-2; 7 positions agree with TRBD1. Looked up from germline, CDR1 is MDHEN and CDR2 is SYDVKM. The CDR3 covers 18 residues. The V gene end was trimmed by 5 bases and the J gene end by 3 bases; junction bases not matched to a gene: 15. CDR3 sequence: CASSPPLIRQGDTGELFF. In DNA, the CDR3 is TGTGCCAGCAGTCCGCCTTTAATAAGACAGGGTGACACCGGGGAGCTGTTTTTT.

This chain links TRBV7-9 with TRBJ2-3; D remains ambiguous. CDR3 length equals 15 residues. Germline CDR1 SEHNR, CDR2 FQNEAQ (reference sequence). Trimming left V 1 base short and J 3 bases short, with 11 bases between. The CDR3 is CASSLVGSGTDTQYF. CDR3 in DNA: TGTGCCAGCAGCTTAGTCGGTTCTGGGACAGATACGCAGTATTTT.

V is TRBV19 and J is TRBJ2-3; D is possibly TRBD1 (5 bases). The CDR3 contains 13 residues. V was clipped by 1 base and J by 10 bases, with 12 bases between them. Germline-derived CDR1 and CDR2 are LNHDA and SQIVND (reference sequence). The CDR3 nucleotides are TGTGCCAGTAGTATAGTCGGTACAGGAGCGCAGTATTTT. Protein product: CASSIVGTGAQYF.

The chain has TRBV29-1 and TRBJ2-3, with TRBD2 matching over 12 bases. With 5 bases clipped from V and 4 bases from J, the junction kept 7 bases outside the gene matches. CDR3 length equals 15 residues. Germline assignment: CDR1 SQVTM and CDR2 ANQGSEA. The CDR3: CSVTGLAGKADTQYF. Written as DNA, the CDR3 is TGCAGCGTTACCGGACTAGCGGGAAAGGCAGATACGCAGTATTTT.

This sequence joins TRBV14 and TRBJ1-2, with 7 bases lining up with TRBD1. Germline loops: CDR1 SGHDN, CDR2 FVKESK. The CDR3 runs to 14 residues. V gave up 4 bases and J gave up 4 bases; unmatched junction bases: 6. CDR3 bases: TGTGCCAGCAGCCGAAACAGGGGAGGCTATGGCTACACCTTC. It encodes CASSRNRGGYGYTF.

V gene TRBV9 combines with J gene TRBJ2-1, with TRBD2 matching 9 bases. V trimming: 7 bases; J trimming: 0 bases; junction bases outside the gene matches: 2. CDR1 and CDR2 from the germline V gene are SGDLS and YYNGEE. The CDR3 contains 14 residues. CDR3 sequence: CASSSGASYNEQFF. DNA for the CDR3: TGTGCCAGCTCTAGCGGGGCCTCCTACAATGAGCAGTTCTTC.

The gene calls are TRBV3-1 (or the pseudogene TRBV3-2) and TRBJ2-2; no clear D gene. Germline V gene sequence: CDR1 LGHDT, CDR2 YNNKEL (reference sequence). The CDR3 runs 14 residues. V was shortened by 0 bases and J by 6 bases, with 8 bases between the two germline ends. The CDR3 loop is CASSQDHYSGELFF. CDR3 DNA: TGTGCCAGCAGCCAAGATCACTACTCCGGGGAGCTGTTTTTT.

J is TRBJ2-1 and V is TRBV24-1; D gene unclear. Germline CDR1 is KGHDR and CDR2 is SFDVKD. V was trimmed by 3 bases and J by 6 bases, leaving 11 bases between them. This CDR3 is built from 14 residues. This CDR3 is CATSDRSGGNEQFF. CDR3 coding DNA: TGTGCCACCAGTGATAGGTCCGGCGGCAATGAGCAGTTCTTC.

The chain combines TRBV14 with TRBJ2-7; D gene unclear. Germline CDR1 and CDR2: SGHDN and FVKESK. The CDR3 runs 13 residues. Trimming left V 1 base short and J 3 bases short, with 7 bases between. The CDR3 loop reads CASSQVGIYEQYF. CDR3 in DNA: TGTGCCAGCAGCCAAGTGGGAATCTACGAGCAGTACTTC. The full variable domain, completed using reference TRBV14 and TRBJ2-7, is EAGVTQFPSHSVIEKGQTVTLRCDPISGHDNLYWYRRVMGKEIKFLLHFVKESKQDESGMPNNRFLAERTGGTYSTLKVQPAELEDSGVYFCASSQVGIYEQYFGPGTRLTVT.

CDR3 sequence: CASSLGPSGDTGELFF. The CDR3 region has the DNA TGCGCCAGCAGCTTGGGGCCTAGCGGGGACACCGGGGAGCTGTTTTTT. J is TRBJ2-2 and V is TRBV5-1; 9 nucleotides match TRBD2. The V and J ends lost 0 bases and 3 bases, in that order; junction bases with no gene match: 3. This CDR3 is built from 16 residues. Per germline, CDR1 SGHRS and CDR2 YFSETQ.

The chain has TRBV6-1 and TRBJ1-1, with D tentatively TRBD1 (6 bases). In germline, CDR1 is MNHNS, CDR2 SASEGT. CDR3 size: 14 residues. The V end lost 2 bases, the J end lost 4 bases, and 11 bases lay between the germline ends. In nucleotides, the CDR3 is TGTGCCAGCAGTGAACTCGGGGGCTCCACTGAAGCTTTCTTT. It is translated as CASSELGGSTEAFF.